These 10 T cell receptor beta chains originate from one sample sequenced in a study of blood T cell repertoires in COVID-19. Sequenced by immunoSEQ multiplex PCR; TCRdb stores in-frame clones only, minus some. The sample shows some 290,000 clones, approximately 91% of them seen only once. Sequenced input: PBMCs or T cells enriched from blood (not recorded which). Source of these receptors: a woman aged 40 to 55 with acute COVID-19.

V is TRBV7-9 and J is TRBJ2-7; 9 bases agree with TRBD1. CDR3 length equals 14 residues. CDR1 is SEHNR, CDR2 FQNEAQ, per germline (reference sequence). V was clipped by 8 bases and J by 7 bases; unmatched bases: 12. CDR3 sequence: CASSPQGATGEQYF. CDR3 DNA sequence: TGTGCCAGCTCTCCACAGGGGGCGACGGGAGAGCAGTACTTC.

This chain links TRBV7-9 with TRBJ1-2, with no clear D. V lost 2 bases to trimming and J lost 7 bases, with 8 bases between them. In germline, CDR1 is SEHNR, CDR2 FQNEAQ (reference sequence). This CDR3 is built from 12 residues. Here the CDR3 reads CASSLSGGGYTF. In nucleotides, the CDR3 is TGTGCCAGCAGCTTATCGGGTGGTGGCTACACCTTC.

CDR3 residues: CASSRTSLNTEAFF. The CDR3 coding sequence is TGTGCCAGCAGTCGCACTTCTTTGAACACTGAAGCTTTCTTT. This rearrangement joins TRBV27 to TRBJ1-1; no clear D gene. The V end was cut by 5 bases, the J end by 0 bases, with 10 bases between. Per germline, CDR1 MNHEY and CDR2 SMNVEV (reference sequence). CDR3 length: 14 residues.

This chain links TRBV5-4 with TRBJ2-3, with TRBD2 matching 11 bases. CDR3 size: 16 residues. The germline gives CDR1 SGHNT, CDR2 YYREEE (reference sequence). The V gene end was trimmed by 4 bases and the J gene end by 2 bases; junction bases not matched to a gene: 6. The CDR3 coding sequence is TGTGCCAGCAGCGACCGACTAGCGGGGACCACAGATACGCAGTATTTT. As protein: CASSDRLAGTTDTQYF. Using reference TRBV5-4 and TRBJ2-3 for the parts outside the CDR3, the full variable domain is ETGVTQSPTHLIKTRGQQVTLRCSSQSGHNTVSWYQQALGQGPQFIFQYYREEENGRGNFPPRFSGLQFPNYSSELNVNALELDDSALYLCASSDRLAGTTDTQYFGPGTRLTVL.

The CDR3 sequence: CASSPLTSGRLNEQYF. The CDR3 DNA is TGTGCCAGCAGTCCTCTTACTAGCGGGAGACTTAACGAGCAGTACTTC. The rearrangement joins TRBV2 to TRBJ2-7, with 11 nucleotides matching TRBD2. V was pared by 5 bases and J by 5 bases, with 11 bases of the junction left unmatched. Per the germline V gene, CDR1 is SNHLY and CDR2 is FYNNEI. This CDR3 comprises 16 residues.

The V and J genes are TRBV4-1 and TRBJ2-5; possibly TRBD2 for D (5 bases). Germline-derived CDR1 and CDR2 are MGHRA and YSYEKL. The CDR3 loop spans 16 amino acids. V lost 3 bases, J lost 5 bases, and 19 bases lay in between. CDR3 residues: CASSQGGLLGSETQYF. DNA for the CDR3: TGCGCCAGCAGCCAGGGCGGACTGTTAGGCTCGGAGACCCAGTACTTC.

The chain couples TRBV11-2 to TRBJ1-3; D is ambiguous. The CDR3 is made up of 15 amino acids. With 1 base removed from V and 2 bases from J, the gap between germline ends came to 9 bases. Per the germline V gene, CDR1 is SGHAT and CDR2 is FQNNGV. CDR3 region: CASSLGTRTGNTIYF. CDR3 nucleotides: TGTGCCAGCAGCTTAGGCACGCGGACTGGAAACACCATATATTTT.

This chain connects TRBV2 to TRBJ1-2; 8 bases fit TRBD1. Trimming cost V 5 bases and J 6 bases; bases outside gene matches: 8. The CDR3 contains 14 residues. Germline CDR1 and CDR2: SNHLY and FYNNEI. CDR3 nucleotide sequence: TGTGCCAGCAGTCCCCAGGGGGCGCCCAATGGCTACACCTTC. It yields the protein CASSPQGAPNGYTF.

The chain couples TRBV20-1 to TRBJ1-1; no definite D call. V lost 3 bases to trimming and J lost 7 bases, with 9 bases between them. Per the germline V gene, CDR1 is DFQATT and CDR2 is SNEGSKA (reference sequence). The CDR3 loop spans 11 amino acids. The CDR3 DNA follows: TGCAGTGCTAGCCCTAGAGGTGAAGCTTTCTTT. It codes for CSASPRGEAFF.

The V and J genes are TRBV5-1 and TRBJ1-2, with TRBD1 identical over 8 bases. V lost 1 base, J lost 1 base, and 6 bases stayed unmatched. Per the germline V gene, CDR1 is SGHRS and CDR2 is YFSETQ. This CDR3 has 16 amino acids. CDR3 in amino acids: CASSLIGTGDNYGYTF. The CDR3, as DNA: TGCGCCAGCAGCTTGATCGGGACAGGTGATAACTATGGCTACACCTTC.